The 21 T cell receptor beta chains listed next were all sequenced from one sample in a study of shared clonotypes between healthy human individuals. Clones were read by immunoSEQ multiplex PCR, and TCRdb kept only the in-frame ones, dropping some. The sample consists of under 850,000 clones, around 93% of them appearing once. CD45RO-negative, CCR7-selected cells formed the naive CD8 fraction, which excluded terminally differentiated effector memory CD45RA+ cells. The specimen sequenced was naive CD8+ T cells sorted from blood. Receptor source: a man aged 25 to 40 in good health.

The sample holds one count of this clone. J is TRBJ2-7 and V is TRBV5-6; 11 nucleotides match TRBD2. V trimming: 3 bases; J trimming: 4 bases; junction bases outside the gene matches: 0. Germline V gives CDR1 SGHDT, CDR2 YYEEEE. CDR3 length equals 13 residues. CDR3 region: CASSSSGRYEQYF. In nucleotides, the CDR3 is TGTGCCAGCAGCTCTAGCGGGAGGTACGAGCAGTACTTC.

In its sample, this clone was seen once. This chain connects TRBV15 to TRBJ2-7, with a weak D call TRBD1 (6 bases). V dropped 0 bases and J dropped 0 bases, with 15 bases sitting between them. Per the germline V gene, CDR1 is LNHNV and CDR2 is YYDKDF (reference sequence). The CDR3 is made up of 17 amino acids. CDR3 DNA sequence: TGTGCCACCAGCAGAGACCAGGGGACCAGGAGCTCCTACGAGCAGTACTTC. Protein sequence: CATSRDQGTRSSYEQYF. Based on the CDR3 plus reference TRBV15 and TRBJ2-7, the full variable domain is DAMVIQNPRYQVTQFGKPVTLSCSQTLNHNVMYWYQQKSSQAPKLLFHYYDKDFNNEADTPDNFQSRRPNTSFCFLDIRSPGLGDTAMYLCATSRDQGTRSSYEQYFGPGTRLTVT.

Here the CDR3 DNA reads TGTGCCAGCACTACAGGGTTTCAGCCCCAGCATTTT. Protein product: CASTTGFQPQHF. The chain is built from TRBV27 and TRBJ1-5; TRBD1 might be the D (6 bases). This CDR3 contains 12 residues. Trimming removed 7 bases at V and 6 bases at J, with 10 bases between. Germline lookup yields CDR1 MNHEY and CDR2 SMNVEV (reference sequence).

The chain uses TRBV27 and TRBJ1-2; 7 bases line up with TRBD1. With 5 bases clipped from V and 6 bases from J, the junction kept 21 bases outside the gene matches. The CDR3 totals 18 residues. Germline CDR1 reads MNHEY; CDR2 reads SMNVEV (reference sequence). CDR3 loop: CASSPQGGRQGYLDGYTF. The CDR3 region has the DNA TGTGCCAGCAGTCCTCAAGGGGGGAGACAGGGTTATTTGGATGGCTACACCTTC.

J is TRBJ1-2 and V is TRBV11-2; D is possibly TRBD1 (6 bases). From germline, CDR1 is SGHAT and CDR2 FQNNGV. The CDR3 length is 16 residues. V lost 5 bases to trimming and J lost 4 bases, with 20 bases between them. For the CDR3, the DNA is TGTGCCAGCAGCCTAGGTTTGGGGGGGCGCATCTATGGCTACACCTTC. Its protein product is CASSLGLGGRIYGYTF.

This chain connects TRBV18 to TRBJ2-1; 9 bases line up with TRBD2. Germline values: CDR1 KGHSH, CDR2 LQKENI. The V gene end was trimmed by 0 bases and the J gene end by 4 bases; junction bases not matched to a gene: 1. This CDR3 has 15 residues. The CDR3, as DNA: TGTGCCAGCTCACCACCCCTAGCGGGATACAATGAGCAGTTCTTC. This encodes CASSPPLAGYNEQFF.

The chain joins TRBV5-6 to TRBJ2-1; the match to TRBD1 covers 10 bases. V lost 4 bases to trimming and J lost 3 bases; unmatched junction nucleotides: 7. Germline V CDR1 and CDR2: SGHDT, YYEEEE. The CDR3 is 16 amino acids. CDR3: CASSTETGGYYNEQFF. The CDR3 region has the DNA TGTGCCAGCAGCACCGAGACAGGGGGCTACTACAATGAGCAGTTCTTC. Looking up the rest from reference TRBV5-6 and TRBJ2-1 gives the full variable domain: DAGVTQSPTHLIKTRGQQVTLRCSPKSGHDTVSWYQQALGQGPQFIFQYYEEEERQRGNFPDRFSGHQFPNYSSELNVNALLLGDSALYLCASSTETGGYYNEQFFGPGTRLTVL.

The chain joins TRBV9 to TRBJ2-3; D is ambiguous. Germline V gene sequence: CDR1 SGDLS, CDR2 YYNGEE. V lost 0 bases to trimming and J lost 7 bases, with 9 bases between them. This CDR3 is 13 amino acids long. CDR3 loop: CASSVDRQNTQYF. CDR3 DNA: TGTGCCAGCAGCGTAGACCGCCAGAATACGCAGTATTTT. The full variable domain, with the rest looked up from reference TRBV9 and TRBJ2-3, is DSGVTQTPKHLITATGQRVTLRCSPRSGDLSVYWYQQSLDQGLQFLIQYYNGEERAKGNILERFSAQQFPDLHSELNLSSLELGDSALYFCASSVDRQNTQYFGPGTRLTVL.

With regard to this clone: The same CDR3 arises from other DNA sequences in this sample as well. The rearrangement links TRBV14 to TRBJ2-1; no definite D call. The CDR3 length is 12 residues. The ends were cut back, 1 base at V and 8 bases at J, with 6 bases in the middle. In germline, CDR1 is SGHDN, CDR2 FVKESK. For the CDR3, the DNA is TGTGCCAGCAGCCAAGTAGGGTATGAGCAGTTCTTC. Its translation: CASSQVGYEQFF.

The sample holds one count of this clone. In DNA, the CDR3 is TGTGCCAGCAGTGTAGGCAGGGCTAAACAAGAGACCCAGTACTTC. It is translated as CASSVGRAKQETQYF. The chain carries TRBV6-1 and TRBJ2-5; TRBD1 might be the D (5 bases). Germline V gene sequence: CDR1 MNHNS, CDR2 SASEGT. The CDR3 is 15 residues long. The V end lost 4 bases, the J end lost 2 bases, and 14 bases lay between the germline ends.

This rearrangement joins TRBV29-1 to TRBJ2-1; TRBD2 aligns across 10 bases. CDR3 length equals 14 residues. V was pared by 7 bases and J by 6 bases, with 9 bases of the junction left unmatched. Germline CDR1 reads SQVTM; CDR2 reads ANQGSEA. CDR3 region: CSGGTSDPGNEQFF. The CDR3 DNA sequence: TGCAGCGGCGGGACTAGCGATCCGGGCAATGAGCAGTTCTTC.

The chain is built from TRBV5-4 and TRBJ2-1; possible D gene TRBD1, 6 bases. Trimming left V 1 base short and J 5 bases short, with 10 bases between. This CDR3 region has 14 residues. Germline V gene lookup returns CDR1 SGHNT and CDR2 YYREEE (reference sequence). The CDR3 loop reads CASSLSQGNNEQFF. CDR3 sequence (DNA): TGTGCCAGCAGCTTGAGCCAGGGGAACAATGAGCAGTTCTTC.

The gene calls are TRBV15 and TRBJ2-7, with D uncertain. The CDR3 runs 16 residues. V lost 5 bases, J lost 0 bases, and 17 bases lay in between. The V gene's germline CDR1 is LNHNV and CDR2 YYDKDF (reference sequence). The CDR3 loop reads CATSPPSGRSSYEQYF. The CDR3 region has the DNA TGTGCCACCAGCCCACCGTCCGGCAGGAGCTCCTACGAGCAGTACTTC.

As regards this clone: This sample includes further DNA sequences coding for the same CDR3. The chain has TRBV28 and TRBJ2-1; TRBD2 matches 9 bases. The germline V gene has CDR1 MDHEN and CDR2 SYDVKM. This CDR3 region has 14 residues. Trimming at V came to 5 bases and at J to 4 bases, leaving 3 bases not matched to a gene. CDR3: CASSRLAGYNEQFF. The CDR3 DNA reads as TGTGCCAGCAGTCGCCTAGCGGGATACAATGAGCAGTTCTTC.

This sequence joins TRBV7-9 and TRBJ2-1; TRBD2 matches 12 bases. J lost 9 bases, V lost 4 bases, and 7 bases had no gene match. Germline-derived CDR1 and CDR2 are SEHNR and FQNEAQ (reference sequence). The CDR3 is 15 residues long. The CDR3 loop reads CASSSASGRAGEQFF. CDR3 nucleotides: TGTGCCAGCAGCTCCGCTAGCGGGAGGGCCGGTGAGCAGTTCTTC.

This rearrangement joins TRBV7-8 to TRBJ1-3, with D possibly being TRBD1 (6 bases). In germline, CDR1 is SGHVS, CDR2 FQNEAQ. CDR3 size: 15 residues. With 3 bases removed from V and 7 bases from J, the gap between germline ends came to 16 bases. CDR3 in amino acids: CASSLWQGIGNTIYF. In DNA form, the CDR3 reads TGTGCCAGCAGCTTGTGGCAGGGGATCGGGAACACCATATATTTT.

The chain links TRBV10-1 to TRBJ2-2; D possibly uses TRBD1 or TRBD2 (5 bases each). V lost 8 bases to trimming and J lost 1 base, with 20 bases between them. Germline V gives CDR1 WNHNN, CDR2 SYGVQD (reference sequence). The length of the CDR3 is 17 residues. The CDR3 loop reads CASGGSFEFGNTGELFF. As DNA, the CDR3 is TGCGCCAGCGGGGGTAGCTTCGAATTCGGGAACACCGGGGAGCTGTTTTTT.

The chain recombines TRBV11-2 with TRBJ2-1; 10 bases line up with TRBD2. The CDR3 runs to 15 residues. V trimming: 1 base; J trimming: 6 bases; junction bases outside the gene matches: 3. Germline V CDR1 and CDR2: SGHAT, FQNNGV. The CDR3 loop is CASSLAAGGINEQFF. Written as DNA, the CDR3 is TGTGCCAGCAGCTTAGCAGCGGGAGGGATCAATGAGCAGTTCTTC.

Worth noting for this clone: This same CDR3 is encoded by further DNA sequences in the sample. The chain links TRBV6-5 to TRBJ1-2; D call uncertain. The germline V and J ends were trimmed by 0 bases and 3 bases, with 5 bases remaining between them. Germline CDR1 MNHEY, CDR2 SVGAGI. The CDR3 runs to 13 residues. CDR3 sequence: CASSYSGDYGYTF. Written as DNA, the CDR3 is TGTGCCAGCAGTTACTCCGGCGACTATGGCTACACCTTC.

The V and J genes are TRBV19 and TRBJ2-7; 11 bases agree with TRBD2. Germline CDR1 and CDR2: LNHDA and SQIVND (reference sequence). The trim removed 5 bases at V and 2 bases at J, leaving 32 bases unmatched. The CDR3 extends over 24 amino acids. The CDR3 is CASSPSGLDGRLAGGEEYTYEQYF. CDR3 nucleotide sequence: TGTGCCAGTAGTCCTTCCGGCTTGGACGGTCGCCTAGCGGGAGGAGAGGAATATACCTACGAGCAGTACTTC.

This chain uses TRBV7-8 with TRBJ2-1, with D unresolved. The germline V and J ends were trimmed by 0 bases and 0 bases, with 9 bases remaining between them. The CDR3 runs 16 residues. CDR1 and CDR2 from the germline V gene are SGHVS and FQNEAQ. The chain's CDR3 is CASSLAGISSYNEQFF. In nucleotides, the CDR3 is TGTGCCAGCAGCTTAGCCGGCATTAGCTCCTACAATGAGCAGTTCTTC. The full variable domain, its missing parts supplied by reference TRBV7-8 and TRBJ2-1, is GAGVSQSPRYKVAKRGQDVALRCDPISGHVSLFWYQQALGQGPEFLTYFQNEAQLDKSGLPSDRFFAERPEGSVSTLKIQRTQQEDSAVYLCASSLAGISSYNEQFFGPGTRLTVL.